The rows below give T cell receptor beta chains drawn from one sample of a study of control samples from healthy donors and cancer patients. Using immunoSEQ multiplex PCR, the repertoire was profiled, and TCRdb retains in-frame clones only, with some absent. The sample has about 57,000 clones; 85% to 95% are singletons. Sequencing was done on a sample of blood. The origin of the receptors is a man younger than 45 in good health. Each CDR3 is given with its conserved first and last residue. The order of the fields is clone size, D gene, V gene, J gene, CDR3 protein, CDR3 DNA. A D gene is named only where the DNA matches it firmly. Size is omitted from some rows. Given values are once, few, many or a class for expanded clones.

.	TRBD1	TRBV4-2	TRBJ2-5	CASSPRLPGTVPFQETQYF	TGTGCCAGCAGCCCCCGACTCCCCGGGACAGTCCCCTTCCAAGAGACCCAGTACTTC
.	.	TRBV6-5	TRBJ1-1	CASWGVLTEAFF	TGTGCCAGTTGGGGGGTCTTAACTGAAGCTTTCTTT
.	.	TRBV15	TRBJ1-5	CATSRGGRGGDQPQHF	TGTGCCACCAGCAGAGGGGGGAGGGGTGGAGATCAGCCCCAGCATTTT
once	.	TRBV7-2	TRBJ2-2	CASSLDTGNTGELFF	TGTGCCAGCAGCTTAGATACAGGGAACACCGGGGAGCTGTTTTTT
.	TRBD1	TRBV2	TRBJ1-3	CATPGQKNTIYF	TGTGCCACACCGGGACAGAAAAACACCATATATTTT
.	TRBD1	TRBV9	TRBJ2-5	CASSASLTGQGARETQYF	TGTGCCAGCAGCGCCAGTTTAACAGGGCAGGGGGCAAGGGAGACCCAGTACTTC
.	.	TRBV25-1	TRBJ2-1	CASSALGGAVSYNEQFF	TGTGCCAGCAGTGCCCTCGGTGGGGCAGTCTCCTACAATGAGCAGTTCTTC
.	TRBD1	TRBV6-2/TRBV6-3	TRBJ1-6	CASSYPDPGGSPLHF	TGTGCCAGCAGTTACCCGGATCCAGGGGGTTCACCCCTCCACTTT
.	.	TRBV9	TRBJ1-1	CASSTTAWENTEAFF	TGTGCCAGCAGCACAACGGCATGGGAGAACACTGAAGCTTTCTTT
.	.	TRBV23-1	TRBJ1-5	CASSPFRPVPSNQPQHF	TGCGCCAGCAGCCCGTTCCGCCCGGTCCCGAGCAATCAGCCCCAGCATTTT
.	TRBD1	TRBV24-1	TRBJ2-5	CATSDYVQGNRETQYF	TGTGCCACCAGTGATTACGTACAGGGGAACAGGGAGACCCAGTACTTC
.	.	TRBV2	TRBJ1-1	CASRPRDTLTEAFF	TGTGCCAGCAGGCCCAGGGACACGCTCACTGAAGCTTTCTTT
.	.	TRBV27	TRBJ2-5	CASSFRSQETQYF	TGTGCCAGCAGTTTCCGCAGTCAAGAGACCCAGTACTTC
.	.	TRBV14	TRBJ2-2	CASSQDRVVGGVTGELFF	TGTGCCAGCAGCCAAGATAGGGTCGTCGGAGGGGTCACCGGGGAGCTGTTTTTT
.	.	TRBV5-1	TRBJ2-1	CASTEYNEQFF	TGCGCCAGCACCGAATACAATGAGCAGTTCTTC
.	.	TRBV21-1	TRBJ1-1	CASSNPDRDTEAFF	TGTGCCAGCAGCAACCCGGACAGAGACACTGAAGCTTTCTTT
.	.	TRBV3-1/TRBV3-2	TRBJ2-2	CASSQVGGGPGELFF	TGTGCCAGCAGCCAAGTAGGGGGGGGCCCCGGGGAGCTGTTTTTT
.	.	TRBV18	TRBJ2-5	CASSPSETQYF	TGTGCCAGCTCACCATCAGAGACCCAGTACTTC
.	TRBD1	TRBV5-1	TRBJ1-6	CASSSSGQVSSSYNSPLHF	TGCGCCAGCAGCTCCTCCGGACAGGTTTCCAGCTCCTATAATTCACCCCTCCACTTT
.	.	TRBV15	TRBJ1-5	CATSPSYPNSNQPQHF	TGTGCCACCAGTCCCTCTTACCCGAATAGCAATCAGCCCCAGCATTTT
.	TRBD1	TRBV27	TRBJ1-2	CASSSQLQGLSGYTF	TGTGCCAGCAGTTCCCAATTACAGGGGTTGAGCGGCTACACCTTC
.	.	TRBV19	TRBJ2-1	CASVNNEQFF	TGTGCCAGTGTTAACAATGAGCAGTTCTTC
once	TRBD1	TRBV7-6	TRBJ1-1	CASSLGTGGWKNTEAFF	TGTGCCAGCAGCTTAGGGACAGGGGGTTGGAAGAACACTGAAGCTTTCTTT
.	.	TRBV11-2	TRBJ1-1	CASSWRGAEAFF	TGTGCCAGCAGCTGGAGGGGCGCTGAAGCTTTCTTT
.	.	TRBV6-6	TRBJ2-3	CASSLDPSATQYF	TGTGCCAGCAGTTTAGATCCCTCGGCGACGCAGTATTTT
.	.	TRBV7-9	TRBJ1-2	CASSLGLRRYGYTF	TGTGCCAGCAGCTTAGGCTTACGGCGTTATGGCTACACCTTC
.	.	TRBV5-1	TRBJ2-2	CASSLDWGNGELFF	TGCGCCAGCAGCTTGGATTGGGGAAACGGGGAGCTGTTTTTT
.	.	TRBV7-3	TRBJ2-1	CASSLMGAGSGTEQFF	TGTGCCAGCAGCTTAATGGGCGCGGGATCTGGAACTGAGCAGTTCTTC
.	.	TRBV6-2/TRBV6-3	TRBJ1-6	CASSFVGRNNSPLHF	TGTGCCAGCAGTTTCGTAGGGAGAAATAATTCACCCCTCCACTTT
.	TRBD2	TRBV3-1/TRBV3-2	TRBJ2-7	CASSQVGAGGTYEQYF	TGTGCCAGCAGCCAAGTAGGAGCGGGAGGGACCTACGAGCAGTACTTC
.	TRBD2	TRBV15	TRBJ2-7	CATSGGLGLAGVFYEQYF	TGTGCCACCAGCGGGGGCTTGGGACTAGCGGGAGTATTTTACGAGCAGTACTTC
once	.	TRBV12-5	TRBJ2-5	CASAYPGEETQYF	TGTGCTAGTGCTTACCCAGGGGAAGAGACCCAGTACTTC
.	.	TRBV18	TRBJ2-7	CASSPRTDEQYF	TGTGCCAGCTCACCACGGACAGACGAGCAGTACTTC
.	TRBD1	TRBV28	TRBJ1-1	CASRQGQGNTEAFF	TGTGCCAGCAGACAGGGACAGGGGAACACTGAAGCTTTCTTT
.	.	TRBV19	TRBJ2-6	CASSIIGGTNVLTF	TGTGCCAGTAGTATAATAGGGGGAACCAACGTCCTGACTTTC
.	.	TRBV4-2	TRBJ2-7	CASSQDPGPSYEQYF	TGTGCCAGCAGCCAAGATCCGGGACCTAGCTACGAGCAGTACTTC
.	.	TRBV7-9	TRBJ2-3	CASRTPGTPTDTQYF	TGTGCCAGCAGGACTCCAGGGACCCCCACAGATACGCAGTATTTT
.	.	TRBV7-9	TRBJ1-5	CASSLYLSGTDSNQPQHF	TGTGCCAGCAGCCTCTACCTCTCCGGGACGGATAGCAATCAGCCCCAGCATTTT
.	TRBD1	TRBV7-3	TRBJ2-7	CASSNDRVSYEQYF	TGTGCCAGCAGCAACGACAGGGTCTCCTACGAGCAGTACTTC